The T cell receptor beta chain described here comes from a study of monozygotic twins with cystic fibrosis. Study-wide results and limits: In this small cohort, shared CDR3 numbers showed no association with age, concordance or disease severity.

This clone was observed once. Its antigen is not identified. Trimming shortened V by 0 bases and J by 7 bases, and 12 bases separated the two germline ends. Per the germline V gene, CDR1 is SGHTA and CDR2 is FQGNSA. The length of the CDR3 is 14 residues. Assay used: immunoSEQ multiplex PCR; TCRdb lists only in-frame clones, some missing. Of about 35,000 clones in the sample, under 70% were seen once. The chain recombines TRBV7-2 with TRBJ1-1; D may be TRBD1 (5 bases). Input material: blood. This TCR was recovered from a girl between 10 and 17 years old with cystic fibrosis. This CDR3 reads CASSLARDGLEAFF. The CDR3, as DNA: TGTGCCAGCAGCTTAGCCCGGGACGGACTTGAAGCTTTCTTT.